Shown below are 8 T cell receptor beta chains from a single sample sequenced in a study of cytomegalovirus exposure and HLA in healthy donors. PCR was performed using 60 Vbeta and 13 Jbeta primers. The assay was immunoSEQ multiplex PCR, and TCRdb's table has in-frame clones only and misses some. The table records 150,000 to 200,000 clones, approximately 80% of them present only once. Material: PBMCs. The receptor source for this set is a woman aged 25 to 39 in good health and CMV-seronegative.

V usage is TRBV27 and J usage is TRBJ2-2, with TRBD2 matching over 12 bases. V was clipped by 5 bases and J by 3 bases; unmatched bases: 4. The CDR3 contains 16 residues. Per the germline V gene, CDR1 is MNHEY and CDR2 is SMNVEV (reference sequence). The DNA of the CDR3 is TGTGCCAGCAGTCCTGGACTAGCGGGGTACACCGGGGAGCTGTTTTTT. Its translation is CASSPGLAGYTGELFF.

V usage is TRBV27 and J usage is TRBJ1-1, with D possibly matching TRBD1 (5 bases). Germline V CDR1 and CDR2: MNHEY, SMNVEV (reference sequence). This CDR3 spans 15 amino acids. V was clipped by 4 bases and J by 3 bases, with 15 bases between them. CDR3 residues: CASSSVGGDDTEAFF. The DNA of the CDR3 is TGTGCCAGCAGTTCGGTGGGGGGGGACGACACTGAAGCTTTCTTT.

The chain is built from TRBV18 and TRBJ2-7, with D possibly TRBD2 on 5 matching bases. Germline V gives CDR1 KGHSH, CDR2 LQKENI. V was shortened by 5 bases and J by 7 bases, with 12 bases between the two germline ends. The CDR3 contains 12 residues. The CDR3 DNA is TGTGCCAGCTCAGCCCGGGGAGAGGAGCAGTACTTC. Translating gives CASSARGEEQYF. Filled out from reference TRBV18 and TRBJ2-7, the complete variable domain reads NAGVMQNPRHLVRRRGQEARLRCSPMKGHSHVYWYRQLPEEGLKFMVYLQKENIIDESGMPKERFSAEFPKEGPSILRIQQVVRGDSAAYFCASSARGEEQYFGPGTRLTVT.

This clone was detected only once. CDR3 bases: TGTGCCAGCAGCCGTCGAACAGGGGCGAATTACGAGCAGTACTTC. Translating gives CASSRRTGANYEQYF. The chain recombines TRBV7-9 with TRBJ2-7; 7 bases are a match to TRBD1. V was pared by 5 bases and J by 4 bases, with 11 bases of the junction left unmatched. CDR1 is SEHNR and CDR2 is FQNEAQ in the germline V gene (reference sequence). This CDR3 has 15 amino acids.

This clone was seen once. V usage is TRBV5-1 and J usage is TRBJ2-1; D is uncertain. Germline V gene sequence: CDR1 SGHRS, CDR2 YFSETQ. CDR3 length: 11 amino acids. Trimming cost V 7 bases and J 10 bases, with 12 bases left between them. CDR3 sequence (DNA): TGCGCCAGCCTAAACCCCCCCGAGCAGTTCTTC. Translation: CASLNPPEQFF.

The rearrangement uses TRBV7-2 and TRBJ2-1; 7 nucleotides align to TRBD2. Germline values: CDR1 SGHTA, CDR2 FQGNSA. V trimming: 3 bases; J trimming: 0 bases; junction bases outside the gene matches: 2. CDR3 length equals 15 residues. DNA of the CDR3: TGTGCCAGCAGCTTTAGCGGGCGCTCCTACAATGAGCAGTTCTTC. This sequence encodes CASSFSGRSYNEQFF.

A few counts support this clone. This chain connects TRBV6-5 to TRBJ2-2; D remains ambiguous. The V gene lost 6 bases and the J gene lost 1 base, with 3 bases spanning the gap. Germline V gene sequence: CDR1 MNHEY, CDR2 SVGAGI. The CDR3 has 12 residues. CDR3 loop: CASSLNTGELFF. The CDR3, as DNA: TGTGCCAGCAGCCTGAACACCGGGGAGCTGTTTTTT.

The chain carries TRBV28 and TRBJ1-2; tentatively, D is TRBD1 (5 bases). The germline V gene has CDR1 MDHEN and CDR2 SYDVKM. The V and J ends lost 6 bases and 11 bases respectively, with 22 bases between them. CDR3 size: 14 residues. The CDR3 sequence is CASSISGGTGVYTF. CDR3 nucleotides: TGTGCCAGCAGCATTTCGGGGGGGACTGGGGTGTACACCTTC.